Below, one T cell receptor (beta chain) is given with its context. This entry belongs to a study of blood T cell repertoires in COVID-19. Looking at the study overall: Whether acute or convalescent, the COVID-19 samples came from the United States, Italy and Spain. Sources were T cells, B-cell-depleted T cells, or PBMCs; the material itself was cDNA or gDNA.

Original data processing: For nucleated cells, counts were estimated from reference gene primer amplification. Only in-frame clones appear in the TCRdb table, and some are missing; sequencing was by immunoSEQ multiplex PCR. V, J and clone size are taken as reported in that table, and D and trimming were inferred from the DNA itself. The sample lists tens of thousands of clones, roughly 90% occurring once. V was pared by 4 bases and J by 3 bases, with 18 bases between. The CDR3 is 16 amino acids. Germline V gene lookup returns CDR1 SGHVS and CDR2 FNYEAQ. Sequenced sample: peripheral blood. The J gene is TRBJ2-5, the V gene TRBV7-6, with D hard to call. The sequence was obtained from a man older than 75 with acute or convalescent COVID-19. For the CDR3, the DNA is TGTGCCAGCAGCTCAGCGACTTGGTATACTGAAGAGACCCAGTACTTC. It codes for CASSSATWYTEETQYF.